The 11 T cell receptor beta chains below come from one sample, sequenced in a study of blood T cell repertoires in COVID-19. Sequencing was performed with immunoSEQ multiplex PCR; in TCRdb, only in-frame clones are kept and a portion is missing. The sample shows 55,000 or so clones, 80% to 90% of them seen only once. Sequenced input: peripheral blood. These receptors all come from a man between 35 and 55 years old with COVID-19, enrolled during active disease.

This clone was observed once. The chain recombines TRBV4-1 with TRBJ1-1; D is possibly TRBD1 (6 bases). The CDR3 consists of 14 residues. Trimming left V 1 base short and J 5 bases short, with 11 bases between. The V gene's germline CDR1 is MGHRA and CDR2 YSYEKL. The CDR3 loop is CASSQGGQRTEAFF. In DNA form, the CDR3 reads TGCGCCAGCAGCCAAGGAGGACAGAGGACTGAAGCTTTCTTT.

The rearrangement joins TRBV12-3 or TRBV12-4 to TRBJ1-5, with D possibly being TRBD1 (6 bases). V lost 6 bases, J lost 6 bases, and 9 bases lay in between. This CDR3 is 12 amino acids long. The CDR3 is CASRRGGQPQHF. The CDR3 nucleotides read TGTGCCAGCAGGAGAGGGGGTCAGCCCCAGCATTTT.

This clone was seen only once. This chain links TRBV5-1 with TRBJ1-6, with D possibly being TRBD1 (5 bases). The ends were cut back, 4 bases at V and 8 bases at J, with 16 bases in the middle. Germline loops: CDR1 SGHRS, CDR2 YFSETQ. The CDR3 totals 15 residues. The CDR3 region has the DNA TGCGCCAGCAGCCATGGGGGGGGGAATCATTCACCCCTCCACTTT. Its translation: CASSHGGGNHSPLHF.

The chain links TRBV15 to TRBJ2-3; D is ambiguous. Germline assignment: CDR1 LNHNV and CDR2 YYDKDF (reference sequence). The V and J ends lost 5 bases and 0 bases respectively, with 15 bases between them. This CDR3 spans 16 amino acids. This CDR3 is CATSGLPGSSTDTQYF. CDR3 bases: TGTGCCACCAGCGGTTTACCCGGGTCTAGCACAGATACGCAGTATTTT. Combining the CDR3 with reference TRBV15 and TRBJ2-3 gives the whole variable domain DAMVIQNPRYQVTQFGKPVTLSCSQTLNHNVMYWYQQKSSQAPKLLFHYYDKDFNNEADTPDNFQSRRPNTSFCFLDIRSPGLGDTAMYLCATSGLPGSSTDTQYFGPGTRLTVL.

The J gene is TRBJ1-1, the V gene TRBV5-1; TRBD1 aligns across 8 bases. The CDR3 length is 16 residues. Germline V gives CDR1 SGHRS, CDR2 YFSETQ. After removal of 0 bases from V and 5 bases from J, the junction contained 9 bases not matched to a gene. CDR3 amino acids: CASSLGPQGAGTEAFF. The CDR3 DNA sequence: TGCGCCAGCAGCTTGGGGCCTCAGGGGGCGGGAACTGAAGCTTTCTTT.

This chain connects TRBV28 to TRBJ2-7; the match to TRBD2 covers 9 bases. The CDR3 totals 15 residues. The germline CDR1 and CDR2 sequences are MDHEN and SYDVKM. V lost 3 bases and J lost 3; bases outside the gene matches: 6. CDR3 region: CASSFGGRGSYEQYF. The CDR3 DNA is TGTGCCAGCAGTTTCGGCGGGAGGGGAAGCTACGAGCAGTACTTC.

In this sample, this clone turned up a few times. J is TRBJ2-5 and V is TRBV4-1; weak D call: TRBD1 (6 bases). The CDR3 sequence is 16 residues long. Germline V gene lookup returns CDR1 MGHRA and CDR2 YSYEKL. With 0 bases removed from V and 4 bases from J, the gap between germline ends came to 15 bases. The CDR3 DNA sequence: TGCGCCAGCAGCCAAGATCGTCAGGGGCTGGTAGAGACCCAGTACTTC. Its protein is CASSQDRQGLVETQYF.

This sequence joins TRBV7-9 and TRBJ2-1; 9 bases are a match to TRBD1. CDR1 and CDR2 (germline): SEHNR, FQNEAQ (reference sequence). The ends lost 4 bases at V and 6 bases at J; junction bases unmatched: 7. The CDR3 is 15 residues long. The CDR3 is CASSSTGGASNEQFF. CDR3 sequence (DNA): TGTGCCAGCAGCTCCACAGGGGGCGCGAGCAATGAGCAGTTCTTC. Complete variable domain (other parts from reference TRBV7-9 and TRBJ2-1): DTGVSQNPRHKITKRGQNVTFRCDPISEHNRLYWYRQTLGQGPEFLTYFQNEAQLEKSRLLSDRFSAERPKGSFSTLEIQRTEQGDSAMYLCASSSTGGASNEQFFGPGTRLTVL.

J is TRBJ2-1 and V is TRBV12-3 or TRBV12-4, with D unclear. This CDR3 region has 13 residues. V shed 5 bases and J shed 8 bases, with 13 bases lying between them. CDR3 in DNA: TGTGCCAGCAGTCCCCCCGGAAGCGATGAGCAGTTCTTC. It translates to CASSPPGSDEQFF.

This sequence joins TRBV7-9 and TRBJ2-2, with D perhaps matching TRBD1 (6 bases). The germline CDR1 and CDR2 sequences are SEHNR and FQNEAQ (reference sequence). Trimming cost V 2 bases and J 2 bases, with 9 bases left between them. The CDR3 is 15 amino acids. CDR3 amino acids: CASSLPRGNTGELFF. The CDR3 DNA sequence: TGTGCCAGCAGCTTACCCAGGGGAAACACCGGGGAGCTGTTTTTT.

The chain links TRBV7-2 to TRBJ1-2; 8 bases are shared with TRBD1. This CDR3 has 15 amino acids. The germline V gene has CDR1 SGHTA and CDR2 FQGNSA. V was pared by 1 base and J by 0 bases, with 1 base of the junction left unmatched. For the CDR3, the DNA is TGTGCCAGCAGCTTAGAACAGGGGGCTAACTATGGCTACACCTTC. Translated: CASSLEQGANYGYTF.